Below, 28 T cell receptor beta chains from the same sample are listed, as sequenced in a study of regulatory T cells in long-lasting Graves disease. With iRepertoire HTBI primers and Arm-PCR of CDR3 regions, TCR beta libraries were built. From the multiplex PCR reads, TCRdb called clonotypes with MiXCR, one entry per CDR3 protein. There are 680,000 or so distinct CDR3 sequences in the sample; about 15% occur only once, and around 19% lies in the top ten. As to time point: newly diagnosed GD, antithyroid drugs for less than 3 months. Isolated PBMC RNA provided the starting material for the TCR library. These same data were also listed under a study on T cells in Graves' hyperthyroidism and ophthalmopathy.

Sequences were derived from peripheral blood mononuclear cells (PBMCs), sampled at new diagnosis, from a patient treated with antithyroid drugs. The receptors derive from a woman aged 25 to 45 with Graves disease.

This clonotype was picked up a small number of times. This chain connects TRBV6-1 to TRBJ1-6; no clear D. The CDR3 runs to 14 residues. Trimming took 6 bases from V and 9 from J, leaving 15 bases between them. Germline assignment: CDR1 MNHNS and CDR2 SASEGT. The CDR3 sequence: CASRIRASGSPLHF. The CDR3 DNA is TGTGCCAGCAGAATACGGGCCTCGGGTTCACCCCTCCACTTT.

This clonotype was recorded at least ten times. The chain employs TRBV2 and TRBJ2-1; D is possibly TRBD1 (5 bases). Germline assignment: CDR1 SNHLY and CDR2 FYNNEI. The CDR3 runs to 16 residues. V was trimmed by 6 bases and J by 0 bases, leaving 15 bases between them. The CDR3: CASRWGSASSYNEQFF. CDR3 sequence (DNA): TGTGCCAGCAGGTGGGGCTCAGCGAGCTCCTACAATGAGCAGTTCTTC.

The chain couples TRBV6-2 or TRBV6-3 to TRBJ2-5, with a possible D match to TRBD1 (6 bases). CDR1 and CDR2 (germline): MNHEY, SVGEGT. This CDR3 has 14 amino acids. V was pared by 7 bases and J by 4 bases, with 16 bases between. The CDR3 is CASKLQGFRETQYF. The CDR3 bases are TGTGCCAGCAAGCTACAGGGCTTCCGAGAGACCCAGTACTTC.

This clonotype has a count of ten or more. Relative to the germline gene, one junction end is altered; a read error may explain this. This chain connects TRBV20-1 to TRBJ2-5; D is possibly TRBD2 (5 bases). The CDR3 is 13 amino acids. CDR1 and CDR2 from the germline V gene are DFQATT and SNEGSKA (reference sequence). CDR3 amino acids: CSARGSNQETQYF. The DNA for the CDR3 is TGCAGTGCCAGAGGGAGTAACCAAGAGACCCAGTACTTC.

The gene calls are TRBV6-6 and TRBJ2-1; D call uncertain. CDR3 length: 15 amino acids. The V gene lost 0 bases and the J gene lost 5 bases, with 11 bases spanning the gap. Germline V lookup: CDR1 MNHNY, CDR2 SVGAGI (reference sequence). The CDR3 is CASSYSMVSHNEQFF. The CDR3 DNA follows: TGTGCCAGCAGTTACTCGATGGTCAGCCACAATGAGCAGTTCTTC.

The chain is built from TRBV7-6 and TRBJ2-6, with D unresolved. Trimming cost V 1 base and J 0 bases, with 13 bases left between them. This CDR3 has 18 amino acids. The germline V gene has CDR1 SGHVS and CDR2 FNYEAQ. CDR3 in DNA: TGTGCCAGCAGCTTAGGCCTCGGCCGGAGCTCTGGGGCCAACGTCCTGACTTTC. It specifies CASSLGLGRSSGANVLTF.

The chain links TRBV7-2 to TRBJ2-1; perhaps TRBD2 as D (5 bases). This CDR3 spans 14 amino acids. V was cut by 3 bases and J by 9 bases, with 15 bases left in between. The germline V gene has CDR1 SGHTA and CDR2 FQGNSA. The CDR3 nucleotides are TGTGCCAGCAGCTTGATAGCGATGAGGAGTGAGCAGTTCTTC. It yields the protein CASSLIAMRSEQFF.

The chain is built from TRBV9 and TRBJ2-7; D could derive from TRBD1 or TRBD2 (6 bases each). CDR1 and CDR2 (germline): SGDLS, YYNGEE. V was clipped by 0 bases and J by 0 bases, with 13 bases between them. The CDR3 length is 16 residues. The CDR3 sequence: CASSVASGAGSYEQYF. The CDR3 DNA follows: TGTGCCAGCAGCGTAGCTTCGGGGGCGGGCTCCTACGAGCAGTACTTC.

This clonotype was observed at least ten times. This chain links TRBV11-1 with TRBJ2-5; TRBD1 or TRBD2 may be the D gene (6 bases each). Deletions cut 3 bases from V and 4 bases from J, with 18 bases between. The V gene's germline CDR1 is SGHAT and CDR2 FQDESV (reference sequence). This CDR3 contains 16 residues. The CDR3 sequence is CASSFSIGGGGETQYF. Here the CDR3 DNA reads TGTGCCAGCAGCTTTTCTATCGGGGGCGGAGGAGAGACCCAGTACTTC.

The chain employs TRBV7-9 and TRBJ1-2; D might be TRBD1 (5 bases). The germline V and J ends were trimmed by 3 bases and 3 bases, with 14 bases remaining between them. The CDR3 has 15 residues. CDR1 and CDR2 (germline): SEHNR, FQNEAQ (reference sequence). CDR3 DNA sequence: TGTGCCAGCAGCTTTTCTCAGGGTTTAGACTATGGCTACACCTTC. Translation: CASSFSQGLDYGYTF.

V and J are TRBV5-5 and TRBJ2-7; TRBD1 might be the D (5 bases). The germline gives CDR1 SGHKS, CDR2 YYEKEE (reference sequence). Trimming shortened V by 3 bases and J by 2 bases, and 9 bases separated the two germline ends. The CDR3 is 13 amino acids. CDR3 amino acids: CASSSTATYEQYF. In DNA form, the CDR3 reads TGTGCCAGCAGCTCGACAGCGACCTACGAGCAGTACTTC.

This clonotype has only a few counts. J is TRBJ2-1 and V is TRBV28; D unresolved. The DNA end favors TRBJ2-5, so the J call may be wrong. Germline-derived CDR1 and CDR2 are MDHEN and SYDVKM. This CDR3 is 12 amino acids long. This chain's CDR3 is CASSTNFETQYF. The CDR3 DNA reads as TGTGCCAGCAGTACCAATTTCGAGACCCAGTACTTC.

Ten or more counts support this clonotype. V gene TRBV11-2 combines with J gene TRBJ2-5; TRBD1 might be the D (6 bases). CDR1 and CDR2 (germline): SGHAT, FQNNGV. The CDR3 is 14 residues long. V was clipped by 0 bases and J by 4 bases, with 9 bases between them. Here the CDR3 reads CASSLEGGVETQYF. CDR3 DNA: TGTGCCAGCAGCTTAGAAGGGGGAGTAGAGACCCAGTACTTC.

This clonotype occurred many times. This sequence joins TRBV3-1 and TRBJ1-1; D gene unclear. Trimming removed 4 bases from V and 7 bases from J, with 7 bases in between. From germline, CDR1 is LGHDT and CDR2 YNNKEL (reference sequence). The CDR3 is made up of 11 amino acids. CDR3 DNA sequence: TGTGCCAGCAGCCTTCGGTATGAAGCTTTCTTT. Translated, it gives CASSLRYEAFF.

This sequence joins TRBV7-2 and TRBJ1-2; the D gene is possibly TRBD1 (5 bases). The germline gives CDR1 SGHTA, CDR2 FQGNSA. The V gene lost 5 bases and the J gene lost 8 bases, with 18 bases spanning the gap. The CDR3 loop spans 14 amino acids. The CDR3 coding sequence is TGTGCCAGCAGCCGACCGGGGGGAGTAGGGGGCTACACCTTC. It yields the protein CASSRPGGVGGYTF.

The rearrangement joins TRBV28 to TRBJ1-2; D not certain. Germline V gene sequence: CDR1 MDHEN, CDR2 SYDVKM. Trimming cost V 5 bases and J 3 bases, with 7 bases left between them. CDR3 length equals 12 residues. CDR3: CASSARDYGYTF. DNA for the CDR3: TGTGCCAGCAGTGCGAGGGACTATGGCTACACCTTC.

This clonotype turned up a few times. The chain links TRBV19 to TRBJ2-5; D is perhaps TRBD1 or TRBD2 (6 bases each). Germline V lookup: CDR1 LNHDA, CDR2 SQIVND (reference sequence). The V end was cut by 1 base, the J end by 4 bases, with 13 bases between. CDR3 length equals 15 residues. The CDR3 sequence is CASSIGDGGGETQYF. In nucleotides, the CDR3 is TGTGCCAGTAGTATAGGAGACGGGGGCGGAGAGACCCAGTACTTC.

The gene calls are TRBV7-2 and TRBJ1-2, with unresolved D. Germline V gene sequence: CDR1 SGHTA, CDR2 FQGNSA. The length of the CDR3 is 14 residues. The V end lost 5 bases, the J end lost 2 bases, and 12 bases lay between the germline ends. CDR3 DNA: TGTGCCAGCAGCGCCGCGCCGCAGAACTATGGCTACACCTTC. It encodes CASSAAPQNYGYTF.

This clonotype has a count of ten or more. The rearrangement joins TRBV28 to TRBJ2-5; no definite D call. Trimming cost V 6 bases and J 5 bases, with 19 bases left between them. This CDR3 spans 15 amino acids. Germline-derived CDR1 and CDR2 are MDHEN and SYDVKM. CDR3: CASRDEISSMETQYF. DNA for the CDR3: TGTGCCAGCAGGGATGAAATCAGCAGTATGGAGACCCAGTACTTC.

The chain couples TRBV7-9 to TRBJ2-3; 9 bases line up with TRBD2. The CDR3 has 15 residues. Germline CDR1 is SEHNR and CDR2 is FQNEAQ (reference sequence). The junction had 4 bases not matched to a gene; V was cut back by 2 bases and J by 4 bases. The DNA for the CDR3 is TGTGCCAGCAGCTTACCTAGCGGGAAACCAGATACGCAGTATTTT. Translating gives CASSLPSGKPDTQYF.

This clonotype was seen repeatedly, ten times or more. This chain uses TRBV27 with TRBJ1-5, with D possibly matching TRBD1 (6 bases). Trimming pared 5 bases from V and 0 bases from J, leaving 11 bases between. The CDR3 runs to 15 residues. Germline CDR1 reads MNHEY; CDR2 reads SMNVEV (reference sequence). The CDR3 loop is CASSAYRDSNQPQHF. The CDR3, as DNA: TGTGCCAGCAGTGCCTACAGGGATAGCAATCAGCCCCAGCATTTT.

This chain joins TRBV15 and TRBJ2-7; TRBD2 matches at 8 bases. Per germline, CDR1 LNHNV and CDR2 YYDKDF (reference sequence). V was clipped by 8 bases and J by 0 bases; unmatched bases: 6. This CDR3 is 14 amino acids long. The DNA for the CDR3 is TGTGCCACCGGTGATAGCGGGGTCTCCTACGAGCAGTACTTC. Its protein product is CATGDSGVSYEQYF.

The count of this clonotype is one. The CDR3 DNA reads TGTGCCAGCATTGGCTGGGGGCCTAGCGGGGGGGCCAATGAGCAGTTCTTC. Translation gives CASIGWGPSGGANEQFF. The chain has TRBV2 and TRBJ2-1; 12 bases are shared with TRBD2. The trim removed 7 bases at V and 6 bases at J, leaving 13 bases unmatched. The germline gives CDR1 SNHLY, CDR2 FYNNEI. CDR3 size: 17 residues. Full variable domain (remainder filled in from reference TRBV2 and TRBJ2-1): EPEVTQTPSHQVTQMGQEVILRCVPISNHLYFYWYRQILGQKVEFLVSFYNNEISEKSEIFDDQFSVERPDGSNFTLKIRSTKLEDSAMYFCASIGWGPSGGANEQFFGPGTRLTVL.

This clonotype was seen only a few times. The chain recombines TRBV20-1 with TRBJ2-5; D remains unclear. Trimming cost V 5 bases and J 1 base, with 11 bases left between them. The CDR3 runs to 13 residues. CDR1 DFQATT and CDR2 SNEGSKA come from the germline V gene (reference sequence). CDR3 sequence reads: CSASRPFQETQYF. CDR3 in DNA: TGCAGTGCTTCTCGACCCTTCCAAGAGACCCAGTACTTC.

A remark on this clonotype: A read error may explain this, as a much larger clone is one base away. The V gene is TRBV7-9, the J gene TRBJ1-1; the D is unclear. Germline-derived CDR1 and CDR2 are SEHNR and FQNEAQ (reference sequence). There are 16 residues in the CDR3. Between the trimmed V and J ends, which lost 1 base and 0 bases, there was a span of 12 bases. CDR3 loop: CASSLDSSGVNTEAFF. Here the CDR3 DNA reads TGTGCCAGCAGCTTAGACTCCTCCGGGGTGAACACTGAAGCTTTCTTT.

This sequence joins TRBV20-1 and TRBJ2-7; 10 positions match TRBD1. The junction had 5 bases not matched to a gene; V was cut back by 1 base and J by 5 bases. The CDR3 extends over 14 amino acids. Germline V CDR1 and CDR2: DFQATT, SNEGSKA (reference sequence). CDR3 coding DNA: TGCAGTGCTAGAGGGGACAGGGGCCCCCACGAGCAGTACTTC. This codes for CSARGDRGPHEQYF.

The J gene is TRBJ2-4, the V gene TRBV29-1, with D maybe TRBD1 (6 bases). From germline, CDR1 is SQVTM and CDR2 ANQGSEA. The CDR3 sequence is 15 residues long. V lost 7 bases to trimming and J lost 1 base, with 17 bases between them. CDR3 in DNA: TGCAGCGGGACCTCAGGGACATTGGCCAAAAACATTCAGTACTTC. This sequence encodes CSGTSGTLAKNIQYF.

This clonotype appeared a few times. J is TRBJ1-5 and V is TRBV19; D perhaps matches TRBD1 (5 bases). The CDR3 covers 14 residues. The germline CDR1 and CDR2 sequences are LNHDA and SQIVND (reference sequence). V lost 8 bases and J lost 6, with 17 bases in between. CDR3 in amino acids: CASRPGETGQPQHF. CDR3 nucleotide sequence: TGTGCCAGTCGTCCGGGGGAGACGGGTCAGCCCCAGCATTTT.